This T cell receptor (beta chain) stems from a study of OX40 agonist ivuxolimab in advanced cancers. Sequenced by immunoSEQ multiplex PCR; TCRdb stores in-frame clones only, minus some. The sample contains 15,000 to 25,000 clones, 85% to 90% of which appear only once. Germline loops: CDR1 MNHEY, CDR2 SVGAGI. V was clipped by 2 bases and J by 0 bases, with 11 bases between them. This CDR3 has 15 residues. Here the sequenced sample was CD4+ or CD8+ T cells sorted from blood, taken in a trial of the OX40 agonist ivuxolimab. This TCR derives from an adult with an advanced solid tumor such as melanoma, head and neck, liver or kidney cancer. This chain connects TRBV6-5 to TRBJ2-7, with D tentatively TRBD1 (5 bases). CDR3 DNA sequence: TGTGCCAGCAGTTACGAAGGGGCCTACTCCTACGAGCAGTACTTC. This gives the protein CASSYEGAYSYEQYF.